The 8 T cell receptor beta chains below were found in one sample sequenced in a study of blood T cell repertoires in COVID-19. Data came from immunoSEQ multiplex PCR; TCRdb stores just in-frame clones and leaves some out. The repertoire holds fewer than 200,000 clones, with roughly 81% as singletons. The material sequenced was peripheral blood. The receptor set was obtained from a woman aged 60-70 years with COVID-19, enrolled during active disease.

The chain joins TRBV18 to TRBJ1-6; D is unresolved. Germline lookup yields CDR1 KGHSH and CDR2 LQKENI. V lost 4 bases and J 5 bases, leaving 9 bases between the germline ends. The CDR3 is 14 residues long. CDR3: CASSREAHNSPLHF. DNA of the CDR3: TGTGCCAGCTCACGGGAGGCCCATAATTCACCCCTCCACTTT. The full variable domain, completed using reference TRBV18 and TRBJ1-6, is NAGVMQNPRHLVRRRGQEARLRCSPMKGHSHVYWYRQLPEEGLKFMVYLQKENIIDESGMPKERFSAEFPKEGPSILRIQQVVRGDSAAYFCASSREAHNSPLHFGNGTRLTVT.

This clone was recorded only once. This chain uses TRBV29-1 with TRBJ1-1, with TRBD1 as a possible D gene (5 bases). V dropped 3 bases and J dropped 4 bases, with 6 bases sitting between them. This CDR3 region has 11 residues. Germline-derived CDR1 and CDR2 are SQVTM and ANQGSEA. The CDR3 is CSVDQGTEAFF. As DNA, the CDR3 is TGCAGCGTTGACCAGGGCACTGAAGCTTTCTTT.

The table lists this clone with a few counts. The CDR3 coding sequence is TGTGCCAGCAGTCCCTCTCGATGGACAGTAGGGGACTATGGCTACACCTTC. Protein: CASSPSRWTVGDYGYTF. This chain connects TRBV27 to TRBJ1-2, with a weak D call TRBD1 (6 bases). In germline, CDR1 is MNHEY, CDR2 SMNVEV (reference sequence). The V end was cut by 5 bases, the J end by 3 bases, with 22 bases between. The CDR3 covers 17 residues.

This clone appeared a few times. The CDR3 DNA follows: TGCGCCAGCAGCTTGGCCACAGGGGGTCCGAACACCGGGGAGCTGTTTTTT. Its translation: CASSLATGGPNTGELFF. This chain links TRBV5-1 with TRBJ2-2, with 8 positions matching TRBD1. With V trimmed by 0 bases and J by 0 bases, 4 bases remained unmatched. The CDR3 sequence is 17 residues long. The V gene's germline CDR1 is SGHRS and CDR2 YFSETQ. The full variable domain, in which reference TRBV5-1 and TRBJ2-2 provide the parts outside the CDR3, is KAGVTQTPRYLIKTRGQQVTLSCSPISGHRSVSWYQQTPGQGLQFLFEYFSETQRNKGNFPGRFSGRQFSNSRSEMNVSTLELGDSALYLCASSLATGGPNTGELFFGEGSRLTVL.

In its sample, this clone was seen once. The CDR3 protein is CASSLSGLANNEQFF. The CDR3 DNA sequence: TGTGCCAGCAGCTTAAGTGGACTAGCAAACAATGAGCAGTTCTTC. The chain combines TRBV7-3 with TRBJ2-1; 8 bases match TRBD2. This CDR3 is 15 amino acids long. Trimming at V came to 1 base and at J to 5 bases, leaving 4 bases not matched to a gene. From germline, CDR1 is SGHTA and CDR2 FQGTGA.

V gene TRBV5-6 combines with J gene TRBJ2-7; D gene unclear. There are 15 residues in the CDR3. With 4 bases removed from V and 1 base from J, the gap between germline ends came to 15 bases. Germline V gene lookup returns CDR1 SGHDT and CDR2 YYEEEE. The CDR3 loop is CASSTSRIMSYEQYV. The CDR3 DNA follows: TGTGCCAGCAGCACTTCCAGGATAATGTCCTACGAGCAGTACGTC.

The chain links TRBV6-5 to TRBJ2-7; D is possibly TRBD1 (6 bases). The CDR3 has 15 amino acids. In germline, CDR1 is MNHEY, CDR2 SVGAGI. Between the trimmed V and J ends, which lost 7 bases and 6 bases, there was a span of 22 bases. CDR3 in amino acids: CASKSLDSDWGEQYV. The CDR3 DNA reads TGTGCCAGCAAATCCCTGGACAGCGACTGGGGCGAGCAGTACGTC.

The V and J genes are TRBV7-8 and TRBJ2-2, with D hard to call. The germline gives CDR1 SGHVS, CDR2 FQNEAQ. CDR3 length equals 15 residues. V was clipped by 3 bases and J by 1 base, with 9 bases between them. CDR3 nucleotides: TGTGCCAGCAGCTTGACATCCCTGAACACCGGGGAGCTGTTTTTT. It is translated as CASSLTSLNTGELFF. Full variable domain (remainder filled in from reference TRBV7-8 and TRBJ2-2): GAGVSQSPRYKVAKRGQDVALRCDPISGHVSLFWYQQALGQGPEFLTYFQNEAQLDKSGLPSDRFFAERPEGSVSTLKIQRTQQEDSAVYLCASSLTSLNTGELFFGEGSRLTVL.